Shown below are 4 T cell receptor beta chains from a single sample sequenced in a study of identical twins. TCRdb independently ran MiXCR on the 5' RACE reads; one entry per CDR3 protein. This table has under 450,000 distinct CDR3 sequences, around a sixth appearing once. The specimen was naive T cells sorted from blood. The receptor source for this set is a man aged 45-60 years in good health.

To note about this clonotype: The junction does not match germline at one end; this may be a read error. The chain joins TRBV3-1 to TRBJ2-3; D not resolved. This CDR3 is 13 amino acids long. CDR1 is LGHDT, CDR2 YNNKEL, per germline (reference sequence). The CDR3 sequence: CAGSQDGVDAQYF. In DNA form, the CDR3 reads TGTGCCGGCAGCCAAGACGGTGTGGATGCGCAGTATTTT.

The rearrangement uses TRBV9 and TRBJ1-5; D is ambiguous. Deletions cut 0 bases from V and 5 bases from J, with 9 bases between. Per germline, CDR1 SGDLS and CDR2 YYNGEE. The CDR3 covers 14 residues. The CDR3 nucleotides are TGTGCCAGCAGCGTAGGGTCGAAAGATCAGCCCCAGCATTTT. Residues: CASSVGSKDQPQHF. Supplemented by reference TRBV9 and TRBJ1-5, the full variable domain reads DSGVTQTPKHLITATGQRVTLRCSPRSGDLSVYWYQQSLDQGLQFLIQYYNGEERAKGNILERFSAQQFPDLHSELNLSSLELGDSALYFCASSVGSKDQPQHFGDGTRLSIL.

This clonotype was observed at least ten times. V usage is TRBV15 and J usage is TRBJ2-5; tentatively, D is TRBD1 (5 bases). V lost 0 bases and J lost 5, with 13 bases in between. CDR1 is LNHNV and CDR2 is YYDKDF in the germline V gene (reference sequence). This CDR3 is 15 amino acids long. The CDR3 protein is CATSREVRARETQYF. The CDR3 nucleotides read TGTGCCACCAGCAGAGAGGTCAGGGCAAGGGAGACCCAGTACTTC. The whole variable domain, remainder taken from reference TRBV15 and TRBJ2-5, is DAMVIQNPRYQVTQFGKPVTLSCSQTLNHNVMYWYQQKSSQAPKLLFHYYDKDFNNEADTPDNFQSRRPNTSFCFLDIRSPGLGDTAMYLCATSREVRARETQYFGPGTRLLVL.

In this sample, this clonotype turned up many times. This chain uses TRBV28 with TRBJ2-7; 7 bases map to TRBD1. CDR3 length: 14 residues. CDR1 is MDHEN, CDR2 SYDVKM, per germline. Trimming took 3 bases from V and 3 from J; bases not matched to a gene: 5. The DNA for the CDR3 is TGTGCCAGCAGTTTTGGTGACAGGGACTACGAGCAGTACTTC. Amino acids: CASSFGDRDYEQYF.